These 26 T cell receptor beta chains originate from one sample sequenced in a study of T-cell reconstitution after alpha-beta-depleted transplantation in children. The TCRbeta library was prepared with unique molecular identifiers. One entry per CDR3 protein, called by TCRdb with MiXCR from the PCR reads. The data hold 530,000 or so distinct CDR3 sequences, with over 25% observed a single time. The specimen was PBMCs, collected before TCRalphabeta/CD19-depleted stem cell transplant. Receptors originate from a boy under two years old with Wiskott-Aldrich syndrome, due to receive a stem cell transplant.

The rearrangement uses TRBV5-6 and TRBJ2-1, with D tentatively TRBD2 (5 bases). The CDR3 contains 16 residues. CDR1 is SGHDT and CDR2 is YYEEEE in the germline V gene. The ends were cut back, 0 bases at V and 2 bases at J, with 12 bases in the middle. The CDR3 DNA sequence: TGTGCCAGCAGCTTGGTGGCAGCGGAGCCCTACAATGAGCAGTTCTTC. Translating gives CASSLVAAEPYNEQFF.

For the CDR3, the DNA is TGCGCCAGCAGCTTGGAAGGGCAGATTAACTATGGCTACACCTTC. As protein: CASSLEGQINYGYTF. The chain carries TRBV5-1 and TRBJ1-2; unclear D gene. Germline V gene sequence: CDR1 SGHRS, CDR2 YFSETQ. The CDR3 loop spans 15 amino acids. The V end was cut by 0 bases, the J end by 1 base, with 10 bases between.

The chain employs TRBV5-1 and TRBJ2-5; 7 bases are shared with TRBD2. The germline gives CDR1 SGHRS, CDR2 YFSETQ. This CDR3 is built from 15 residues. V lost 1 base, J lost 4 bases, and 7 bases stayed unmatched. CDR3 sequence: CASSLSNGRRETQYF. The CDR3 DNA reads TGCGCCAGCAGCTTGTCGAACGGGAGGAGAGAGACCCAGTACTTC. Variable domain in full (rest from reference TRBV5-1 and TRBJ2-5): KAGVTQTPRYLIKTRGQQVTLSCSPISGHRSVSWYQQTPGQGLQFLFEYFSETQRNKGNFPGRFSGRQFSNSRSEMNVSTLELGDSALYLCASSLSNGRRETQYFGPGTRLLVL.

The chain has TRBV5-1 and TRBJ2-5; D might be TRBD1 (6 bases). The CDR3 extends over 15 amino acids. V was pared by 3 bases and J by 3 bases, with 15 bases between. Germline V gene data show CDR1 as SGHRS and CDR2 as YFSETQ. CDR3 sequence reads: CASSSLDPGEETQYF. The CDR3 DNA follows: TGCGCCAGCAGCTCCTTGGACCCAGGGGAAGAGACCCAGTACTTC.

CDR3: CASSTRGTYGYTF. CDR3 in DNA: TGTGCCAGTAGTACGAGGGGGACCTATGGCTACACCTTC. The V and J genes are TRBV19 and TRBJ1-2, with D possibly being TRBD1 (6 bases). The CDR3 is 13 residues long. Germline V gene lookup returns CDR1 LNHDA and CDR2 SQIVND (reference sequence). The germline V and J ends were trimmed by 4 bases and 4 bases, with 10 bases remaining between them. The full variable domain, completed using reference TRBV19 and TRBJ1-2, is DGGITQSPKYLFRKEGQNVTLSCEQNLNHDAMYWYRQDPGQGLRLIYYSQIVNDFQKGDIAEGYSVSREKKESFPLTVTSAQKNPTAFYLCASSTRGTYGYTFGSGTRLTVV.

A single count supports this clonotype. V and J are TRBV12-3 or TRBV12-4 and TRBJ1-5, with D tentatively TRBD1 (5 bases). V was pared by 2 bases and J by 3 bases, with 11 bases between. This CDR3 is built from 15 residues. In DNA, the CDR3 is TGTGCCAGCAGTTTACCAGGGAAGGCCAATCAGCCCCAGCATTTT. Amino acid sequence: CASSLPGKANQPQHF.

Only a few counts were recorded for this clonotype. The chain recombines TRBV5-4 with TRBJ2-1, with TRBD2 identical over 8 bases. The CDR3 is 14 residues long. The junction had 7 bases not matched to a gene; V was cut back by 4 bases and J by 7 bases. Germline CDR1 SGHNT, CDR2 YYREEE (reference sequence). CDR3 sequence reads: CASSRGLEGNEQFF. DNA of the CDR3: TGTGCCAGCAGCAGGGGACTAGAGGGAAATGAGCAGTTCTTC.

This chain links TRBV5-1 with TRBJ1-1; D uncertain. The CDR3 has 16 amino acids. Germline V gene lookup returns CDR1 SGHRS and CDR2 YFSETQ. V gave up 2 bases and J gave up 0 bases, with 14 bases separating them. CDR3 region: CASSLDVPGMNTEAFF. DNA for the CDR3: TGCGCCAGCAGCTTAGATGTTCCAGGTATGAACACTGAAGCTTTCTTT.

The rearrangement uses TRBV3-1 and TRBJ2-5, with 7 nucleotides matching TRBD2. The CDR3 sequence is 14 residues long. The V segment lost 4 bases and the J segment 1 base; nucleotides outside the gene matches: 3. In germline, CDR1 is LGHDT, CDR2 YNNKEL (reference sequence). The CDR3 is CASSPTSSQETQYF. As DNA, the CDR3 is TGTGCCAGCAGCCCGACTAGCAGCCAAGAGACCCAGTACTTC.

This clonotype came up a few times. The chain links TRBV28 to TRBJ2-7; 7 positions match TRBD2. Germline CDR1 is MDHEN and CDR2 is SYDVKM. The CDR3 totals 15 residues. The V and J ends lost 7 bases and 3 bases, in that order; junction bases with no gene match: 12. CDR3 sequence reads: CASIPQAGVHYEQYF. In DNA form, the CDR3 reads TGTGCCAGCATACCACAGGCGGGAGTCCACTACGAGCAGTACTTC.

This clonotype came up a few times. This chain connects TRBV28 to TRBJ1-5; D is unresolved. CDR1 and CDR2 (germline): MDHEN, SYDVKM. Trimming stripped 6 bases from V and 0 bases from J, with 9 bases between. This CDR3 region has 14 residues. This chain's CDR3 is CASSPAGSNQPQHF. CDR3 nucleotide sequence: TGTGCCAGCAGCCCCGCGGGTAGCAATCAGCCCCAGCATTTT.

At least ten counts were recorded for this clonotype. This chain joins TRBV5-1 and TRBJ2-1, with 13 positions matching TRBD2. The length of the CDR3 is 14 residues. Germline V CDR1 and CDR2: SGHRS, YFSETQ. Trimming took 7 bases from V and 6 from J; bases not matched to a gene: 4. CDR3 nucleotides: TGCGCCAGCTCCGGGACTAGCGGGGTCAATGAGCAGTTCTTC. The encoded protein is CASSGTSGVNEQFF.

The sample holds a few counts of this clonotype. This sequence joins TRBV5-1 and TRBJ2-3, with 10 bases matching TRBD2. This CDR3 region has 15 residues. Germline V gene lookup returns CDR1 SGHRS and CDR2 YFSETQ. The V gene end was trimmed by 4 bases and the J gene end by 1 base; junction bases not matched to a gene: 3. The DNA for the CDR3 is TGCGCCAGCAGCGACCTAGCGGGAGGCACAGATACGCAGTATTTT. Protein product: CASSDLAGGTDTQYF.

The rearrangement uses TRBV10-2 and TRBJ2-7, with D hard to call. V was clipped by 1 base and J by 5 bases, with 9 bases between them. The CDR3 runs to 13 residues. CDR1 and CDR2 (germline): WSHSY, SAAADI. CDR3 sequence: CASSELQIHEQYF. CDR3 coding DNA: TGCGCCAGCAGTGAGTTGCAGATTCACGAGCAGTACTTC.

This sequence joins TRBV20-1 and TRBJ1-5; D uncertain. The CDR3 sequence is 13 residues long. Germline V gives CDR1 DFQATT, CDR2 SNEGSKA (reference sequence). The V end lost 6 bases, the J end lost 3 bases, and 12 bases lay between the germline ends. CDR3: CSAKKETNQPQHF. CDR3 coding DNA: TGCAGTGCGAAAAAGGAGACCAATCAGCCCCAGCATTTT.

The rearrangement uses TRBV3-1 and TRBJ2-1, with 13 positions matching TRBD2. V gave up 3 bases and J gave up 6 bases; unmatched junction bases: 5. The CDR3 loop spans 16 amino acids. The germline V gene has CDR1 LGHDT and CDR2 YNNKEL (reference sequence). The CDR3 protein is CASSHRTSGSRNEQFF. The DNA for the CDR3 is TGTGCCAGCAGCCACCGGACTAGCGGGAGCCGCAATGAGCAGTTCTTC.

The chain has TRBV6-6 and TRBJ2-7, with 10 bases matching TRBD1. From germline, CDR1 is MNHNY and CDR2 SVGAGI (reference sequence). The CDR3 extends over 13 amino acids. The ends lost 2 bases at V and 7 bases at J; junction bases unmatched: 2. In DNA form, the CDR3 reads TGTGCCAGCAGTTACGACAGGGGGCTAGAGCAGTACTTC. Its translation: CASSYDRGLEQYF.

This clonotype came up a few times. This chain connects TRBV9 to TRBJ2-1; possibly TRBD1 for D (5 bases). CDR1 SGDLS and CDR2 YYNGEE come from the germline V gene. The V end lost 6 bases, the J end lost 7 bases, and 14 bases lay between the germline ends. This CDR3 has 13 residues. CDR3 DNA: TGTGCCAGCAACCTGGACACAACGAATGAGCAGTTCTTC. Translation gives CASNLDTTNEQFF.

A few counts support this clonotype. This sequence joins TRBV29-1 and TRBJ2-5; perhaps TRBD1 as D (6 bases). Germline-derived CDR1 and CDR2 are SQVTM and ANQGSEA. The CDR3 sequence is 13 residues long. V shed 7 bases and J shed 5 bases, with 17 bases lying between them. In nucleotides, the CDR3 is TGCAGCGATGTCACAGGGTTGGGGGAGACCCAGTACTTC. Encoded protein: CSDVTGLGETQYF. The complete variable domain, with remaining parts taken from reference TRBV29-1 and TRBJ2-5, reads SAVISQKPSRDICQRGTSLTIQCQVDSQVTMMFWYRQQPGQSLTLIATANQGSEATYESGFVIDKFPISRPNLTFSTLTVSNMSPEDSSIYLCSDVTGLGETQYFGPGTRLLVL.

This clonotype has more than one count but fewer than ten. This chain connects TRBV28 to TRBJ2-7, with TRBD2 identical over 10 bases. After removal of 5 bases from V and 4 bases from J, the junction contained 8 bases not matched to a gene. The CDR3 contains 15 residues. The germline CDR1 and CDR2 sequences are MDHEN and SYDVKM. Here the CDR3 DNA reads TGTGCCAGCAGTGTCAGCGGGAGGGCCTCGTACGAGCAGTACTTC. This sequence encodes CASSVSGRASYEQYF.

This chain connects TRBV5-1 to TRBJ2-7; D might be TRBD1 (6 bases). CDR1 and CDR2 (germline): SGHRS, YFSETQ. The CDR3 is 14 residues long. Trimming shortened V by 2 bases and J by 4 bases, and 13 bases separated the two germline ends. The CDR3 spells CASSLGQFGYEQYF. CDR3 sequence (DNA): TGCGCCAGCAGCTTAGGACAGTTTGGGTACGAGCAGTACTTC.

The chain is built from TRBV6-1 and TRBJ1-5; 7 nucleotides align to TRBD1. CDR1 and CDR2 (germline): MNHNS, SASEGT. J was trimmed by 4 bases and V by 5 bases; bases with no gene match: 11. The CDR3 totals 16 residues. The CDR3 loop is CASSQQGQKGNQPQHF. The CDR3 bases are TGTGCCAGCAGTCAACAGGGGCAAAAAGGGAATCAGCCCCAGCATTTT.

A few counts support this clonotype. The chain has TRBV20-1 and TRBJ2-2, with D perhaps TRBD1 (6 bases). CDR3 size: 14 residues. Germline V lookup: CDR1 DFQATT, CDR2 SNEGSKA (reference sequence). Trimming shortened V by 0 bases and J by 6 bases, and 11 bases separated the two germline ends. The CDR3 region has the DNA TGCAGTGCTAGAGATCGGAAGGGGGCCGGGGAGCTGTTTTTT. The encoded protein is CSARDRKGAGELFF.

This clonotype was detected a few times. The rearrangement uses TRBV18 and TRBJ2-3; D might be TRBD2 (5 bases). The CDR3 contains 14 residues. The V end lost 4 bases, the J end lost 0 bases, and 8 bases lay between the germline ends. Germline assignment: CDR1 KGHSH and CDR2 LQKENI. The CDR3 bases are TGTGCCAGCTCACGGTGGACTAGCACAGATACGCAGTATTTT. Amino acids: CASSRWTSTDTQYF.

V is TRBV9 and J is TRBJ2-5; 7 bases are a match to TRBD2. The ends lost 5 bases at V and 4 bases at J; junction bases unmatched: 14. The CDR3 consists of 16 residues. Germline V gene lookup returns CDR1 SGDLS and CDR2 YYNGEE. CDR3 protein: CASSDPGLAARETQYF. The CDR3 nucleotides are TGTGCCAGCAGTGATCCGGGGCTAGCGGCGAGAGAGACCCAGTACTTC.

This clonotype was seen more than once but under ten times. J is TRBJ2-3 and V is TRBV20-1; D not certain. The CDR3 is made up of 11 amino acids. Per the germline V gene, CDR1 is DFQATT and CDR2 is SNEGSKA (reference sequence). The V and J ends lost 3 bases and 4 bases respectively, with 5 bases between them. Written as DNA, the CDR3 is TGCAGTGCTAGCCCCGCAGATACGCAGTATTTT. This translates into CSASPADTQYF.